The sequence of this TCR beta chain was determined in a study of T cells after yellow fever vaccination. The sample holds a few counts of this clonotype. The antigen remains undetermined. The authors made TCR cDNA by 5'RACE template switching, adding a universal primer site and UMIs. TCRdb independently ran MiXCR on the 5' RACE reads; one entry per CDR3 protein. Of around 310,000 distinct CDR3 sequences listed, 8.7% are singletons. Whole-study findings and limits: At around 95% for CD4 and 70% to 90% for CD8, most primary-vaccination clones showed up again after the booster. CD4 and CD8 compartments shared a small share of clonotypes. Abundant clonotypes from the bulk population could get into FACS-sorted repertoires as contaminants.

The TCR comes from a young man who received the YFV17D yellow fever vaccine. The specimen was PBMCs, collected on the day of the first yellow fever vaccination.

The CDR3 is CASSLGVSGNTIYF. The CDR3 DNA follows: TGTGCCAGCAGCTTAGGAGTCTCTGGAAACACCATATATTTT. The V and J genes are TRBV7-2 and TRBJ1-3, with D unresolved. From germline, CDR1 is SGHTA and CDR2 FQGNSA. The CDR3 is 14 amino acids. V lost 1 base and J lost 0, with 4 bases in between.